This T cell receptor beta chain was profiled in a study of somatic mutations in cytotoxic T cells in rheumatoid arthritis. Whole-study context: Patient blood (approximately 30 ml EDTA) was collected right after diagnosis, preceding any treatment. Flow-sorting brought some V beta antibody-stained T-cell populations to nearly 100% purity, V beta1+ cells sequenced for TCRB among them. General study findings and limits: Among rheumatoid arthritis patients and age-matched healthy controls, CD8+ T-cell clonality was not significantly different.

This clone ranks as medium-sized. What it binds is unknown. Sequencing was performed with immunoSEQ multiplex PCR; in TCRdb, only in-frame clones are kept and a portion is missing. The sample includes some 20,000 clones, roughly 65% of them seen just once. The CDR3 is 13 residues long. V was pared by 2 bases and J by 3 bases, with 10 bases between. Looked up from germline, CDR1 is GTSNPN and CDR2 is SVGIG (reference sequence). Both CD4+ and CD8+ cells were separated through positive magnetic bead selection, and their purity was verified using flow cytometry. The V gene is TRBV30, the J gene TRBJ1-1; D is unclear. The TCR originated in an adult with rheumatoid arthritis. The sample comprised CD8+ T cells sorted from blood. The CDR3 DNA follows: TGTGCCTGGAGTATCCTGAGGCACACTGAAGCTTTCTTT. This sequence encodes CAWSILRHTEAFF.